A single T cell receptor beta chain is shown here with its context. The sample holds a few counts of this clonotype. Its antigen remains undetermined. Compared with germline, one end of the junction differs, possibly owing to a read error. Systemically healthy Caucasian individuals from Russia, some 38 in total and aged 6 to 90 years, were included as donors. Each donor gave 9 to 10 milliliters of peripheral blood, collected into EDTA-treated Vacutainer tubes. Ficoll-Paque density-gradient centrifugation was used to isolate PBMCs, with at least 7 million per sample. Total RNA was extracted from PBMCs with Trizol reagent, with at least 5.5 micrograms obtained per sample. For every donor, flow cytometry on a PBMC aliquot measured the percentage of naive CD45RAhigh/CD27high T cells. As encoded in the germline V gene, CDR1 is MNHNS while CDR2 is SASEGT. Taken from cysteine to phenylalanine, the CDR3 has 16 residues. Of the read, only the CDR3 DNA is kept; its 48 bases are in frame from base 1.

These data are taken from a study of blood T cells in healthy people across ages (dated by TCRdb to between 2014 and 2016). Broadly, across the study: Template switching captured roughly one uniquely barcoded TCR beta cDNA molecule per two T cells in model experiments. Using deep sequencing normalized with unique cDNA molecular identifiers, the study measured how TCR beta repertoire diversity changes with age. Donors were grouped into four age groups: young (average approximately 15 years), middle-aged (under 40), aged (around 60) and long-lived (approximately 81). Donors of different ages were randomly distributed across sequencing lanes to avoid experimental bias. Using the same blood draw, the study looked at two additional independent replicas of 1 million unique cDNA reads for two donors, one aged 18 to 30 and the other aged 80 or older.

What the work shows at the level of the full study, not this receptor alone: Total diversity estimates from one million sequenced T cells were considered lower bounds and underestimates. As age increased, observed TCR beta diversity per million T cells dropped in a roughly linear way, and a significant reduction was already evident by age about 40. Bulk unsorted PBMC profiling prevented conclusive comparison of naive and antigen-experienced compartments. A strong correlation was found between observed TCR beta diversity and the percentage of naive T cells measured by flow cytometry. Because the CMV infection status of the donors was unknown, age-related changes in expanded clonotypes may potentially have been confounded. Compared with the aged group, the long-lived group had more naive CD4+ T cells, fewer expanded clones and increased TCR diversity, suggesting age selection.

The library relied on 5' RACE. A second PCR of about 6 to 12 cycles was performed with a sample-barcoded 5' primer and a J-beta primer mix. A unique molecular identifier was introduced onto each TCR beta cDNA molecule by a template-switch 5' adaptor carrying 12 random nucleotides. Each sample yielded at least 2.5 million CDR3-containing paired-end reads. The Mint cDNA synthesis kit, primed by a TRBC-specific oligonucleotide, was used to synthesize first-strand cDNA from all RNA. After uracil-DNA glycosylase treatment, a first 18-cycle PCR used universal primers M1SS and BC2_uni_R on all cDNA. Turning to the authors' computational methods: Each sample was normalized by randomly selecting 1 million high-quality reads, each carrying a distinct molecular identifier. Reads sharing molecular identifiers were discarded rather than binned into consensus sequences. MiTCR, with a Q25 quality threshold and the strictest error-elimination algorithm, was used for CDR3 identification, clonotype clustering and error correction. Lower-bound total TCR beta diversity was estimated with a nonparametric unseen species model using Euler transformation. TCRdb passed the public sequencing reads through fastp at Q25 and MiXCR, retaining productive beta sequences. Identical CDR3 proteins give one entry, which carries the most common genes and DNA. The V and J calls, along with clone size, are taken from TCRdb and not from the paper's own processing. A total of some 1,800,000 distinct CDR3 sequences appear in this sample, roughly two fifths of them only once. The ten largest clones represent 23% of the sample.

This sequence was found in a human donor in good health. The sample comprised blood. The rearranged chain carries TRBV6-1 and TRBJ1-2, with 12 bases in between that match TRBD1. CDR3 protein: CASREGGTGGVNRYTF. At the DNA level, the sequence is TGTGCCAGCAGGGAAGGTGGGACAGGGGGCGTCAATCGCTACACCTTC.